This T cell receptor beta chain was obtained from a study of graft-versus-host responses after intestinal transplantation. Study details: Transplant recipients had multivisceral, liver-intestinal, or isolated intestinal grafts.

The V segment lost 7 bases and the J segment 0 bases; nucleotides outside the gene matches: 7. Germline CDR1 is SGDLS and CDR2 is YYNGEE. This CDR3 contains 14 residues. Data came from immunoSEQ multiplex PCR; TCRdb stores just in-frame clones and leaves some out. Of around 110,000 clones in the sample, over 75% were seen once. For this clone: Its antigen is still unknown.

This clonotype was sampled from a human donor who received an intestinal transplant. The chain carries TRBV9 and TRBJ2-7; TRBD1 matches 7 bases. The sequenced sample was unstimulated CD4+ T cells sorted from spleen or lymph node cells, obtained before intestinal transplant. CDR3 in amino acids: CASGRTGYSYEQYF. As DNA, the CDR3 is TGTGCCAGCGGTAGGACAGGATACTCCTACGAGCAGTACTTC.